Listed below are T cell receptor beta chains from one sample, sequenced in a study of T cell responses to AZD1222 COVID-19 vaccine. Clones were sequenced by immunoSEQ multiplex PCR, and TCRdb holds only the in-frame ones, with some missing. This table has some 79,000 clones, roughly 88% appearing once. This material consisted of peripheral blood, taken 28 days after the second AZD1222 dose. These receptors came from an adult who received the AZD1222 COVID-19 vaccine. The CDR3 runs from the conserved cysteine through the conserved F or W. Each record gives: V gene, clone size, J gene, D gene, CDR3 DNA, CDR3 protein. D genes are given only for firm matches. A clone size is listed for some rows: how often the clone was seen (once, few, many), or a class if it is expanded.

V: TRBV28; size: .; J: TRBJ2-1; D: .; DNA: TGTGCCAGCAGTTTGGCTAGTTATAGTGAGCAGTTCTTC; CDR3: CASSLASYSEQFF
V: TRBV24-1; size: few; J: TRBJ2-7; D: TRBD1; DNA: TGTGCCACCAGTGGGCGGTCGAGGGACAGGGTTTCCTACGAGCAGTACTTC; CDR3: CATSGRSRDRVSYEQYF
V: TRBV7-9; size: .; J: TRBJ1-3; D: TRBD1; DNA: TGTGCCAGCAGCCCCGGGACAGGGGCCGGAAACACCATATATTTT; CDR3: CASSPGTGAGNTIYF
V: TRBV28; size: few; J: TRBJ2-5; D: .; DNA: TGTGCCGCCCTAGGGGGGGGACAAGAGACCCAGTACTTC; CDR3: CAALGGGQETQYF
V: TRBV28; size: .; J: TRBJ2-1; D: .; DNA: TGTGCCAGCAGAGCGACCGTCGGCGGCTCCTACAATGAGCAGTTCTTC; CDR3: CASRATVGGSYNEQFF
V: TRBV30; size: few; J: TRBJ2-1; D: TRBD2; DNA: TGTGCCTGGAGTGTCGGGACTAGCGGGAGCGATGAGCAGTTCTTC; CDR3: CAWSVGTSGSDEQFF
V: TRBV11-2; size: .; J: TRBJ1-5; D: .; DNA: TGTGCCAGCTCGCAGGGAATTCAAAATCAGCCCCAGCATTTT; CDR3: CASSQGIQNQPQHF
V: TRBV6-2/TRBV6-3; size: .; J: TRBJ2-4; D: .; DNA: TGTGCCAGCAGTTACCCATTCGCAATAGCCAAAAACATTCAGTACTTC; CDR3: CASSYPFAIAKNIQYF
V: TRBV7-9; size: few; J: TRBJ1-4; D: .; DNA: TGTGCCAGCAGCCCGACAGGCGCCGCCGTTAATGAAAAACTGTTTTTT; CDR3: CASSPTGAAVNEKLFF
V: TRBV5-1; size: .; J: TRBJ1-1; D: .; DNA: TGCGCCAGCAGCTTGGGGGGCGACAGATGGGCTGAAGCTTTCTTT; CDR3: CASSLGGDRWAEAFF
V: TRBV11-2; size: .; J: TRBJ2-7; D: .; DNA: TGTGCCAGCAGCCCCGGTAGGTCAGGGGATTACGAGCAGTACTTC; CDR3: CASSPGRSGDYEQYF
V: TRBV20-1; size: .; J: TRBJ1-3; D: .; DNA: TGCAGTGCTAATGAGGAGCCGGTCGGAAACACCATATATTTT; CDR3: CSANEEPVGNTIYF
V: TRBV28; size: few; J: TRBJ2-1; D: TRBD1; DNA: TGTGCCAGCAGCCTCCGGGGACAGGGTAAGGGCAATGAGCAGTTCTTC; CDR3: CASSLRGQGKGNEQFF
V: TRBV3-1/TRBV3-2; size: .; J: TRBJ1-4; D: TRBD1; DNA: TGTGCCAGCAGCCGGAGGACAGGGAGTAATGAAAAACTGTTTTTT; CDR3: CASSRRTGSNEKLFF
V: TRBV5-1; size: .; J: TRBJ2-1; D: TRBD1; DNA: TGCGCCAGCAGCACGGGACAGGGAAAGGGTGAGCAGTTCTTC; CDR3: CASSTGQGKGEQFF
V: TRBV10-3; size: .; J: TRBJ2-2; D: TRBD2; DNA: TGTGCCATCAGTGAGTTACTAGCGGCGACCGGGGAGCTGTTTTTT; CDR3: CAISELLAATGELFF
V: TRBV2; size: .; J: TRBJ2-4; D: TRBD2; DNA: TGTGCCAGCAGTGGGTTTCTAGCGGGAGACGACATTCAGTACTTC; CDR3: CASSGFLAGDDIQYF
V: TRBV5-1; size: .; J: TRBJ1-4; D: .; DNA: TGCGCCAGCAGCGCGGGGACATTCCTAAATGAAAAACTGTTTTTT; CDR3: CASSAGTFLNEKLFF
V: TRBV24-1; size: .; J: TRBJ1-2; D: .; DNA: TGTGCCACCAGTGATTTTCACAGCTATGGCTACACCTTC; CDR3: CATSDFHSYGYTF
V: TRBV18; size: .; J: TRBJ1-6; D: .; DNA: TGTGCCAGCTCACTTGGGGCAAAGATAAATTCACCCCTCCACTTT; CDR3: CASSLGAKINSPLHF
V: TRBV5-1; size: .; J: TRBJ1-4; D: TRBD1; DNA: TGCGCCAGCAGCTTCACTCCGGGACAGTTTAATGAAAAACTGTTTTTT; CDR3: CASSFTPGQFNEKLFF
V: TRBV19; size: .; J: TRBJ1-4; D: TRBD1; DNA: TGTGCCAGTAGTACCGGGACAGATGAAAAACTGTTTTTT; CDR3: CASSTGTDEKLFF